Described below is a single TCR beta chain sequence and its context. The antigen is not known. The sample originates from a study of OX40 agonist ivuxolimab in advanced cancers. About the research overall: Checkpoint inhibitors had been given previously to 40% of patients.

Assay: immunoSEQ multiplex PCR; the TCRdb copy retains only in-frame clones and omits some. Among 30,000 to 45,000 clones listed, around nine tenths were seen once. General observations from the study: Clonal expansion was among the lowest in partial responders at 0.1-3.0 mg/kg, especially CD8+. Expanded peripheral T-cell antigen specificity went undetermined.

The sequence derives from an adult with an advanced solid tumor such as melanoma, head and neck, liver or kidney cancer. The sample here was CD4+ or CD8+ T cells sorted from blood, taken in a trial of the OX40 agonist ivuxolimab.

Here the CDR3 DNA reads TGTGCCAGTCGTACAGGGAGTGGAAACACCATATATTTT. Its translation: CASRTGSGNTIYF. This chain connects TRBV19 to TRBJ1-3; TRBD1 might be the D (6 bases). The V end was cut by 8 bases, the J end by 3 bases, with 11 bases between. CDR1 is LNHDA, CDR2 SQIVND, per germline (reference sequence). CDR3 length: 13 amino acids.